This T cell receptor beta chain derives from a study of T cells in Graves' hyperthyroidism and ophthalmopathy. RNA transcripts provided the source from which TCR beta CDR3 regions were amplified. A first-round RT-PCR of the TCR CDR3 used the HTBI primer set. One entry per CDR3 protein, called by TCRdb with MiXCR from the multiplex PCR reads. The table includes hundreds of thousands of distinct CDR3 sequences, approximately 42% detected once. Exclusion of a patient resulted from uncontrolled infection, other autoimmune disease, pregnancy or lactation. Clinical symptoms, serum thyroxine, TRAb, thyroid ultrasound and orbital computed tomography established diagnosis. Germline-derived CDR1 and CDR2 are SEHNR and FQNEAQ (reference sequence). The CDR3 has 14 amino acids. With V trimmed by 5 bases and J by 8 bases, 9 bases remained unmatched.

The V gene is TRBV7-9, the J gene TRBJ1-3; 7 bases match TRBD1. The receptor's source is an adult man with Graves' disease, either hyperthyroidism or ophthalmopathy (not recorded which). What was sequenced was peripheral blood or thyroid tissue (not recorded which). The CDR3 protein is CASSRTGEGYTIYF. DNA of the CDR3: TGTGCCAGCAGCCGTACAGGGGAGGGGTACACCATATATTTT. The whole variable domain, filled in from reference TRBV7-9 and TRBJ1-3, reads DTGVSQNPRHKITKRGQNVTFRCDPISEHNRLYWYRQTLGQGPEFLTYFQNEAQLEKSRLLSDRFSAERPKGSFSTLEIQRTEQGDSAMYLCASSRTGEGYTIYFGEGSWLTVV.